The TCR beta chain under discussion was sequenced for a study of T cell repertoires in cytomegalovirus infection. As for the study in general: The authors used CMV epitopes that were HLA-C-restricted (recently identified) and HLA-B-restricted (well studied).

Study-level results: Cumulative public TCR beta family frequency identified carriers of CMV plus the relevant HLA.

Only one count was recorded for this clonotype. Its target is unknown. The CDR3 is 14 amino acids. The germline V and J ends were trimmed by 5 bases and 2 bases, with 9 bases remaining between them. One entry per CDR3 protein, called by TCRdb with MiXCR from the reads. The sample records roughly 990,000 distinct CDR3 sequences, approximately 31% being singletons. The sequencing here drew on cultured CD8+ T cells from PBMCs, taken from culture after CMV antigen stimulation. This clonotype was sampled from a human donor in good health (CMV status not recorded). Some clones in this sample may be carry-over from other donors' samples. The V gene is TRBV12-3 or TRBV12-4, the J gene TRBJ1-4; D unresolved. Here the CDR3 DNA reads TGTGCCAGCAGTCCCTGGAACACTAATGAAAAACTGTTTTTT. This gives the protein CASSPWNTNEKLFF.